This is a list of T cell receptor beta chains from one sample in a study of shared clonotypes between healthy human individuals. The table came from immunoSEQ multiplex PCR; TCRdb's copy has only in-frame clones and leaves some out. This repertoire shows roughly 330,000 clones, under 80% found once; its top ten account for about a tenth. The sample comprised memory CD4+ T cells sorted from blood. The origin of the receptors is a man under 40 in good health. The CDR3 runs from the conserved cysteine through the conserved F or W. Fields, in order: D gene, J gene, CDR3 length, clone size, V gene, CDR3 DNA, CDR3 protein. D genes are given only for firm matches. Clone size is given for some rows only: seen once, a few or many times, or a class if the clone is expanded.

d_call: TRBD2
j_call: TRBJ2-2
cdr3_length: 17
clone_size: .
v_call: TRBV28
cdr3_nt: TGTGCCAGCAGACAAGGCCAGACTAGCGGGAACACCGGGGAGCTGTTTTTT
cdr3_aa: CASRQGQTSGNTGELFF

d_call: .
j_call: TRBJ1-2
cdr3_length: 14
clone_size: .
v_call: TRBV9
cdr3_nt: TGTGCCAGCAGGCGCACGGTAGGGAACTATGGCTACACCTTC
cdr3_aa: CASRRTVGNYGYTF

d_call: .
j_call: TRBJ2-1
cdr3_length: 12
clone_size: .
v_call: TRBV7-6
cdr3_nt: TGTGCCAGCAGCTTCCAGTTCAATGAGCAGTTCTTC
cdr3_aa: CASSFQFNEQFF

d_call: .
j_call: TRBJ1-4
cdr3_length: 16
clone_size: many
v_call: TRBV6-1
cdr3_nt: TGTGCCAGCAGTGAACACAACAGGGCTCCTAATGAAAAACTGTTTTTT
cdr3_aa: CASSEHNRAPNEKLFF

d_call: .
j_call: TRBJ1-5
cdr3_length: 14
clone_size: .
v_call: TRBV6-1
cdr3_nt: TGTGCCAGCAGTGAACAGGGAGGCAATCAGCCCCAGCATTTT
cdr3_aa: CASSEQGGNQPQHF

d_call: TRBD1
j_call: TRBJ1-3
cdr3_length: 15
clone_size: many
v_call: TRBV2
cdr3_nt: TGTGCCAGCAAGGGGAACAGGGGACCTGGAAACACCATATATTTT
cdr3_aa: CASKGNRGPGNTIYF

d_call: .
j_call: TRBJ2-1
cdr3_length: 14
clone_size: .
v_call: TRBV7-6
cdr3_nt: TGTGCCAGCAGCCCACGCCTGCTAGCGAATGAGCAGTTCTTC
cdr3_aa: CASSPRLLANEQFF

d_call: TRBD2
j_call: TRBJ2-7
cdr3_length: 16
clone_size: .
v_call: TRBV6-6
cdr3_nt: TGTGCCAGCAGACCCTTAGCGGGAGATCTCTCCTACGAGCAGTACTTC
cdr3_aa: CASRPLAGDLSYEQYF

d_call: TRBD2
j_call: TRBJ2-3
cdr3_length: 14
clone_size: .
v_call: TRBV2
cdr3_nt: TGTGCCAGCAGTCCCCGGGAGGGGGCAGATACGCAGTATTTT
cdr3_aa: CASSPREGADTQYF

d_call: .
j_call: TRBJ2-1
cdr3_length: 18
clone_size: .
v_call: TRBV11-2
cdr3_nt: TGTGCCAGCGCTCGACGAGACATAAGGGGGGGTTCCTACAATGAGCAGTTCTTC
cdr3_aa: CASARRDIRGGSYNEQFF

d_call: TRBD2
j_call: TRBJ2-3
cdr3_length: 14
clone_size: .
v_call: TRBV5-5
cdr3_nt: TGTGCCAGCTGGTCTAGCGGGAGTACAGATACGCAGTATTTT
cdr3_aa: CASWSSGSTDTQYF

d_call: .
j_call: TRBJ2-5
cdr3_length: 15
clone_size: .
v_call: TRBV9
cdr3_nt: TGTGCCAGCAGCACATCGCCTTCATGGGGAGAGACCCAGTACTTC
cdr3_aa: CASSTSPSWGETQYF

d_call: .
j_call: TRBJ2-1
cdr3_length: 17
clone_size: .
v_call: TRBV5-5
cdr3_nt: TGTGCCAGCAGCTTGGCCGCAGGGCCGAGCTCCTACAATGAGCAGTTCTTC
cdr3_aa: CASSLAAGPSSYNEQFF

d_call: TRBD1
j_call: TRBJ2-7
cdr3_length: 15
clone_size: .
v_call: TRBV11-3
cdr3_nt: TGTGCCAGCAGCTTAGGGGGACAGGGGCGGTACGAGCAGTACTTC
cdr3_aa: CASSLGGQGRYEQYF

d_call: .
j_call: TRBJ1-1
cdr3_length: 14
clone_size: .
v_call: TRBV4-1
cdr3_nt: TGCGCCAGCAGCCACGATACTGGGAGGTCTGAAGCTTTCTTT
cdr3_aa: CASSHDTGRSEAFF

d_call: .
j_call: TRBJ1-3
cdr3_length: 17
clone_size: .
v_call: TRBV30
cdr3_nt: TGTGCCTGGAGTACCCTTCGGGCAGGGAGCTCTGGAAACACCATATATTTT
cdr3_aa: CAWSTLRAGSSGNTIYF

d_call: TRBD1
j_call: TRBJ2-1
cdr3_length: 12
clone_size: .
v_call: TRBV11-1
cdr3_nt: TGTGCCAGCAGCCCTGGGACAGTGGTGCAGTTCTTC
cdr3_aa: CASSPGTVVQFF

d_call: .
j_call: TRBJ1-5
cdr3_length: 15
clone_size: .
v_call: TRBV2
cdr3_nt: TGTGCCAGCCGAGCTGAGAGGGGGGACAATCAGCCCCAGCATTTT
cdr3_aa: CASRAERGDNQPQHF

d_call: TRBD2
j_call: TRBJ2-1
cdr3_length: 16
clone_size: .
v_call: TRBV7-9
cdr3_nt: TGTGCCAGCAGCCCCGCTCGGGGGGGCGCCCACAATGAGCAGTTCTTC
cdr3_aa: CASSPARGGAHNEQFF

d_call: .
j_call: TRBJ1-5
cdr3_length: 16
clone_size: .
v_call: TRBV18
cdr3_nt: TGTGCCAGCTCACCAGCGGCTGGTCCTAGCAATCAGCCCCAGCATTTT
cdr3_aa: CASSPAAGPSNQPQHF

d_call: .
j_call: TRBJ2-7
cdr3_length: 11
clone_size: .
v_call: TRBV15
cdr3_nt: TGTGCCACCAGCAGAGTAGGCCCTCAGTACTTC
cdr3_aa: CATSRVGPQYF

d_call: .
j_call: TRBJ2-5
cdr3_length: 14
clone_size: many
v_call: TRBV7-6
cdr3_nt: TGTGCCAGCAGCTTAAACAGATACCAAGAGACCCAGTACTTC
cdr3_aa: CASSLNRYQETQYF

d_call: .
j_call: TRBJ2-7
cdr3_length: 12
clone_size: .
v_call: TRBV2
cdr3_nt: TGTGCCGGGGGTATTAGCTTCTACGAGCAGTACTTC
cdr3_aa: CAGGISFYEQYF

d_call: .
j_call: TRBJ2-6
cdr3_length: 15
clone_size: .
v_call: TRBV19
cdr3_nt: TGTGCCAGTAGTCGGGCAGGGTTTGGGGCCAACGTCCTGACTTTC
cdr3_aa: CASSRAGFGANVLTF

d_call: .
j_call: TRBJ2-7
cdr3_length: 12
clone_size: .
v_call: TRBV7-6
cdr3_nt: TGTGCCAGCAGCCCCACCGGGACCCGTTTTTACTTC
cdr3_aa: CASSPTGTRFYF

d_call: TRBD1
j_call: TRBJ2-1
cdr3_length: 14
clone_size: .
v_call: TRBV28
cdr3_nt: TGTGCCAAGGAAACAGGGGACTCCTACAATGAGCAGTTCTTC
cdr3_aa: CAKETGDSYNEQFF

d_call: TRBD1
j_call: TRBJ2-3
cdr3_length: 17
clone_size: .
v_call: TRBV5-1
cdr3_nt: TGCGCCAGCACCGGGGCCCACGGGACAGGGGGCGCAGATACGCAGTATTTT
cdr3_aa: CASTGAHGTGGADTQYF

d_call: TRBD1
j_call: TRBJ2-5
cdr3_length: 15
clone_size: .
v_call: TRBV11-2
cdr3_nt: TGTGCCAGCAGCCCCGCGGGAGACAGGGGGGAGACCCAGTACTTC
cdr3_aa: CASSPAGDRGETQYF

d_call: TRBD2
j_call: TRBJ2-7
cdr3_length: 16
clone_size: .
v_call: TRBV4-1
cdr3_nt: TGCGCCAGCAGTCATTTGTTGACTAGCGGGAGTTATGAGCAGTACTTC
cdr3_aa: CASSHLLTSGSYEQYF

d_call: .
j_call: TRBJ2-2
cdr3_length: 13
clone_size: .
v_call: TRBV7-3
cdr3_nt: TGTGCCAGCAGCTTACAGGGCACCGGGGAGCTGTTTTTT
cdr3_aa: CASSLQGTGELFF

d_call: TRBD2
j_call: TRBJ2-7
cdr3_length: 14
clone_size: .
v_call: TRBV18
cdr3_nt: TGTGCCAGCTCACCGGGACTAGCGGTCTACGAGCAGTACTTC
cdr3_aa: CASSPGLAVYEQYF

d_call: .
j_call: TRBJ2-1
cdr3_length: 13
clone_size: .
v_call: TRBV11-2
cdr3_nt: TGTGCCAGCAGCCAGCAGCCTACATATGAGCAGTTCTTC
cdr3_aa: CASSQQPTYEQFF

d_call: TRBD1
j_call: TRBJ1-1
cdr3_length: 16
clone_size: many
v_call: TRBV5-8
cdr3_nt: TGTGCCAGCAGCATCGGGACAGGGGGCGCGGGCACTGAAGCTTTCTTT
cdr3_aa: CASSIGTGGAGTEAFF

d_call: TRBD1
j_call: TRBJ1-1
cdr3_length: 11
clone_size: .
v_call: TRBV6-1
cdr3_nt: TGTGCCAGCAGACTGCAGGGGGGGGCTTTCTTT
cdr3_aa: CASRLQGGAFF

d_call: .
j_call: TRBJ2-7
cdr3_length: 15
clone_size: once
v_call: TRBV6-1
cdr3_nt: TGTGCCAGCACTACAATGGCGGGACGCCCCTACGAGCAGTACTTC
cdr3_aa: CASTTMAGRPYEQYF

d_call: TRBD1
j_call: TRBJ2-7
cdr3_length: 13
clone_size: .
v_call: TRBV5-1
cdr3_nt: TGCGCCAGCAGCCGGGACAGGGCCTACGAGCAGTACTTC
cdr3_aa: CASSRDRAYEQYF

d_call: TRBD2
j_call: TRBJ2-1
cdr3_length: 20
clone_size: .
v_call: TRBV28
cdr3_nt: TGTGCCAGCAGTAGGGCGTATTCGGCGGGAGGACCAAGCTCCTACAATGAGCAGTTCTTC
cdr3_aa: CASSRAYSAGGPSSYNEQFF

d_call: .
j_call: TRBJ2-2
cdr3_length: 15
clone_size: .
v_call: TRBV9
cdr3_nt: TGTGCCAGCAGCGTTTCGGGAGTGAACACCGGGGAGCTGTTTTTT
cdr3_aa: CASSVSGVNTGELFF

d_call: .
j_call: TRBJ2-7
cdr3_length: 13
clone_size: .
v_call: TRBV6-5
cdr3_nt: TGTGCCAGCAGTCGGGACTCAGCCTACGAGCAGTACTTC
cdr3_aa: CASSRDSAYEQYF

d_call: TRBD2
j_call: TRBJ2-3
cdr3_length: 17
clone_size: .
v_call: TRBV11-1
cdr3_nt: TGTGCCAGCAGCTTAGGGGCCCTAGCGGCCTCCACAGATACGCAGTATTTT
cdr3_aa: CASSLGALAASTDTQYF

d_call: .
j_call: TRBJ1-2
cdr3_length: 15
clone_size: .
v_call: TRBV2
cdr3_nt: TGTGCCAGCGAGGGGGGTTTGAGGGATCTCTATGGCTACACCTTC
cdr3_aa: CASEGGLRDLYGYTF

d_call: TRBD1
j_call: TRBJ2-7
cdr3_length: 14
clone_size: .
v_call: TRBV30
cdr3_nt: TGTGCCTGGAGGGGACAGGGTCTAGTATACGAGCAGTACTTC
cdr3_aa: CAWRGQGLVYEQYF

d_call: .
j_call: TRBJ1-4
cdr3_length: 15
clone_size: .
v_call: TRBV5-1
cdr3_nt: TGCGCCAGCAGCTTGGCCAAGACATCCGGAGAAAAACTGTTTTTT
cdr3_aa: CASSLAKTSGEKLFF

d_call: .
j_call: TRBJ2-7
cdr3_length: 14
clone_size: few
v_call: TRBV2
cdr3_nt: TGTGCCAGCAGGGAACAGGGACCGTCCTACGAGCAGTACTTC
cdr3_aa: CASREQGPSYEQYF

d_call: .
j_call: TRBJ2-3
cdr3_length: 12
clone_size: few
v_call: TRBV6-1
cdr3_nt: TGTGCCAGCAGCCTCCCCACAGATACGCAGTATTTT
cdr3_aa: CASSLPTDTQYF

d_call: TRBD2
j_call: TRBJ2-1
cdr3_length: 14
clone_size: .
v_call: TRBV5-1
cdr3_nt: TGCGCCAGCAGCGACGGACTAGCGGGAGAGGGCCAGTTCTTC
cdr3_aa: CASSDGLAGEGQFF

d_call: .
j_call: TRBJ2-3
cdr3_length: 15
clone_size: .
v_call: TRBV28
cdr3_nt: TGTGCCAGCAGTTCTCAGTTGGGCAGCACAGATACGCAGTATTTT
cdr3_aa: CASSSQLGSTDTQYF

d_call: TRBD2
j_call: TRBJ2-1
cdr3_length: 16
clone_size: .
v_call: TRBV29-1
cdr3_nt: TGCAGCGTTGCCCAAACTAGCGGGAGACTCTCCGATGAGCAGTTCTTC
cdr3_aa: CSVAQTSGRLSDEQFF

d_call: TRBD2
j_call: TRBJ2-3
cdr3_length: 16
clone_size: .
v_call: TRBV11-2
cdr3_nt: TGTGCCAGCAGCTTAGATCTAGCGGGAGCCGCAGATACGCAGTATTTT
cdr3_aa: CASSLDLAGAADTQYF

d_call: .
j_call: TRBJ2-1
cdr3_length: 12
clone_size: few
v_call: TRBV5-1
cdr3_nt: TGCGCCAGCAGCTCCTATATCAATGAGCAGTTCTTC
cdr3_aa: CASSSYINEQFF

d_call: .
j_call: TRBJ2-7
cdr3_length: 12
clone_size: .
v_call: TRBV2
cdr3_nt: TGTGCCAGCAGTGCCGGGTCCGGGAGGCAGTACTTC
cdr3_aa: CASSAGSGRQYF